This TCR beta chain comes out of a study of cytomegalovirus exposure and HLA in healthy donors. Whole-study context: Roughly 80 million unique TCRs from HLA-typed donors made up an early data release. Whole-study results and caveats: Cytomegalovirus-associated TCR beta chains were listed, numbering some 150.

Concerning this clone: Its target is unknown.

CDR3 length: 15 amino acids. Germline assignment: CDR1 MNHEY and CDR2 SVGAGI. The V gene end was trimmed by 4 bases and the J gene end by 6 bases; junction bases not matched to a gene: 10. The PCR made use of 60 Vbeta and 13 Jbeta primers. The protocol was immunoSEQ multiplex PCR, while the TCRdb copy is restricted to in-frame clones and leaves out a portion. Altogether over 55,000 clones are present, just under 80% being singletons, with the ten largest covering less than 5%. The specimen was PBMCs. The chain couples TRBV6-5 to TRBJ1-2, with 8 bases matching TRBD1. The sequence derives from a woman aged 30 to 39 in good health and CMV-seronegative. The CDR3 sequence is CASSSRTGYKDGYTF. CDR3 DNA sequence: TGTGCCAGCAGTTCCCGGACAGGGTATAAAGATGGCTACACCTTC.